This TCR beta chain appears in the sequencing data of a study of blood T cell repertoires in COVID-19. About the study: The study drew acute and convalescent COVID-19 samples from the United States, Italy and Spain. T cells, B-cell-depleted T cells, or PBMCs provided the cDNA or gDNA that served as material.

The CDR3 spans 13 residues. Germline V gene data show CDR1 as MRHNA and CDR2 as SNTAGT. The ends lost 0 bases at V and 11 bases at J; junction bases unmatched: 3. As processed by the authors: For nucleated cells, counts were estimated from reference gene primer amplification. Here immunoSEQ multiplex PCR was the method, and the copy in TCRdb shows in-frame clones only, minus some. The V and J calls and the clone size are those of that table, but D and trimming were determined from the DNA. The data contain approximately 14,000 clones, about 85% of them singletons. The sequence was obtained from a human donor in a cohort sampled during active COVID-19. Sequencing was done on a sample of peripheral blood. This rearrangement joins TRBV6-4 to TRBJ1-1, with 10 bases lining up with TRBD1. The chain's CDR3 is CASSDSDRGRAFF. In nucleotides, the CDR3 is TGTGCCAGCAGTGACTCAGACAGGGGGCGTGCTTTCTTT.